This T cell receptor (beta chain) was identified in a study of blood T cell repertoires in COVID-19. In the original analysis: From reference gene primer amplification, estimates of nucleated cell counts were derived. Assay: immunoSEQ multiplex PCR; the TCRdb copy retains only in-frame clones and omits some. The V and J calls and clone size come from that table; D and trimming were worked out from the DNA. The sample holds 500,000 to 600,000 clones, 85% to 90% seen once. The V end lost 9 bases, the J end lost 1 base, and 17 bases lay between the germline ends. The V gene's germline CDR1 is SGHRS and CDR2 YFSETQ. The CDR3 is 15 residues long.

The receptor was isolated from a woman aged 50 to 65 with COVID-19, enrolled during active disease. Sequenced sample: peripheral blood. V usage is TRBV5-1 and J usage is TRBJ2-1; D may be TRBD1 (6 bases). The CDR3 loop is CATSRDTDSYNEQFF. The CDR3 DNA follows: TGCGCCACCTCCCGGGACACTGATTCCTACAATGAGCAGTTCTTC.